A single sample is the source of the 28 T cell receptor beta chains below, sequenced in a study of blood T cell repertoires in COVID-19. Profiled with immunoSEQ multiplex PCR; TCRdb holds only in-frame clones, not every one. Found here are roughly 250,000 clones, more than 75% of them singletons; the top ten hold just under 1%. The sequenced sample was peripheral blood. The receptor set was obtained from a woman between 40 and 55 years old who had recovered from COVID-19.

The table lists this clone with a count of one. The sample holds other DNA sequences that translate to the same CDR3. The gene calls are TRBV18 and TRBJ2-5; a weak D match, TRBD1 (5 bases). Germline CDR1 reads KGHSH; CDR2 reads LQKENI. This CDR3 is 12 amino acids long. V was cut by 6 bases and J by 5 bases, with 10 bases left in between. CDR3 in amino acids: CASSPTEETQYF. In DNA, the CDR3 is TGTGCCAGCTCCCCGACAGAGGAGACCCAGTACTTC.

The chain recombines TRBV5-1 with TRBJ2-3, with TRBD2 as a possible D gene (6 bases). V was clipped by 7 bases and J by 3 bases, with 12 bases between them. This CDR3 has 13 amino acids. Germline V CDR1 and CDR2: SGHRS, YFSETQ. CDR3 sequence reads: CASSEGNTDTQYF. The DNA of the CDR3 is TGCGCCAGCTCGGAGGGGAATACAGATACGCAGTATTTT. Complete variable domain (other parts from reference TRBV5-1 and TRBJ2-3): KAGVTQTPRYLIKTRGQQVTLSCSPISGHRSVSWYQQTPGQGLQFLFEYFSETQRNKGNFPGRFSGRQFSNSRSEMNVSTLELGDSALYLCASSEGNTDTQYFGPGTRLTVL.

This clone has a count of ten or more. This CDR3 is CASSIELAAYNEQFF. CDR3 in DNA: TGTGCCAGTAGTATAGAACTAGCGGCCTACAATGAGCAGTTCTTC. This chain uses TRBV19 with TRBJ2-1, with TRBD2 matching 8 bases. CDR3 size: 15 residues. CDR1 LNHDA and CDR2 SQIVND come from the germline V gene (reference sequence). J was trimmed by 2 bases and V by 0 bases; bases with no gene match: 0.

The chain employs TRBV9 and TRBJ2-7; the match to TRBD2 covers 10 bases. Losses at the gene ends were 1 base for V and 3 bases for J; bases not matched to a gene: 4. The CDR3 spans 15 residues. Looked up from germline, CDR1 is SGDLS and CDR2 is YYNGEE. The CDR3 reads CASSVLAGVGYEQYF. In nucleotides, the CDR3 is TGTGCCAGCAGCGTACTAGCGGGGGTCGGCTACGAGCAGTACTTC.

The CDR3 nucleotides are TGTGCCAGCAGGGGGGCCACAGATACGCAGTATTTT. Its translation is CASRGATDTQYF. The chain is built from TRBV6-5 and TRBJ2-3, with D possibly being TRBD1 (6 bases). The length of the CDR3 is 12 residues. V was trimmed by 6 bases and J by 2 bases, leaving 6 bases between them. CDR1 and CDR2 (germline): MNHEY, SVGAGI.

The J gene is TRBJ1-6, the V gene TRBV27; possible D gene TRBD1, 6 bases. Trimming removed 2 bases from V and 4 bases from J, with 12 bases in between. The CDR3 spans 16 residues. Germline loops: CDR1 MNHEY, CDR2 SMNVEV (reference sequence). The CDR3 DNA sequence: TGTGCCAGCAGTTTACGCCCAGGGGCTTATAATTCACCCCTCCACTTT. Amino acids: CASSLRPGAYNSPLHF.

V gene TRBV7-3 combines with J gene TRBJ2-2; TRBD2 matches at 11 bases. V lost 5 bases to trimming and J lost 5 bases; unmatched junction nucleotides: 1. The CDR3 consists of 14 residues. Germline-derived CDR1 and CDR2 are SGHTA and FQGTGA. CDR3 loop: CASSRTSGTGELFF. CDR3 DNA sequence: TGTGCCAGCAGCCGGACTAGCGGGACCGGGGAGCTGTTTTTT.

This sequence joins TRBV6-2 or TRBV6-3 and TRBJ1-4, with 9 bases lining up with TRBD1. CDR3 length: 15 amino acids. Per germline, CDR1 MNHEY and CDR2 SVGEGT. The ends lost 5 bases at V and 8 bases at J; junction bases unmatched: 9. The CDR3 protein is CASSPAGQGSEKLFF. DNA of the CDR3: TGTGCCAGCAGTCCCGCGGGACAGGGCTCCGAAAAACTGTTTTTT.

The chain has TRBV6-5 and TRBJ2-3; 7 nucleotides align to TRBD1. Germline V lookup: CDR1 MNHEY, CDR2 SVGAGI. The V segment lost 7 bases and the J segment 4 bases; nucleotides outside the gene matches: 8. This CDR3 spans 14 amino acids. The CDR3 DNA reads TGTGCCAGCACCACCCGGACAGGACCAGATACGCAGTATTTT. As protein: CASTTRTGPDTQYF.

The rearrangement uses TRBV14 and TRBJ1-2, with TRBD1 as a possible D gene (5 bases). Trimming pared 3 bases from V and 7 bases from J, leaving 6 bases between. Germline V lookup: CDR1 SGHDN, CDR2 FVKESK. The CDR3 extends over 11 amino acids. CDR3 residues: CASSQGGGYTF. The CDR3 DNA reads TGTGCCAGCAGCCAGGGGGGTGGCTACACCTTC.

CDR3: CASSQDAGGPPAGELFF. CDR3 bases: TGCGCCAGCAGCCAAGACGCAGGGGGCCCCCCGGCCGGGGAGCTGTTTTTT. The chain recombines TRBV4-3 with TRBJ2-2; 8 bases are a match to TRBD1. The CDR3 has 17 residues. The germline CDR1 and CDR2 sequences are LGHNA and YSLEER. V lost 0 bases, J lost 6 bases, and 9 bases stayed unmatched.

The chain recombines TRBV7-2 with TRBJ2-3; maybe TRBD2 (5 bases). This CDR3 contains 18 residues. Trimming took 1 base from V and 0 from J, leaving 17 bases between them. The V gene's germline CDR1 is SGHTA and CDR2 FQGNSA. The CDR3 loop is CASSLVAGRPISTDTQYF. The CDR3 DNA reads TGTGCCAGCAGCTTAGTTGCGGGCAGGCCGATTAGCACAGATACGCAGTATTTT.

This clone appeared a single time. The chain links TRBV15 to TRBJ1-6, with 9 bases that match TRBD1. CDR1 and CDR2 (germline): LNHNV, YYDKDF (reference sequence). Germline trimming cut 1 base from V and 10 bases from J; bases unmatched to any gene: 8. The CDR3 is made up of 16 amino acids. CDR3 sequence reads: CATSRAGQGTGSPLHF. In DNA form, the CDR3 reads TGTGCCACCAGCAGAGCGGGACAGGGTACGGGGTCACCCCTCCACTTT.

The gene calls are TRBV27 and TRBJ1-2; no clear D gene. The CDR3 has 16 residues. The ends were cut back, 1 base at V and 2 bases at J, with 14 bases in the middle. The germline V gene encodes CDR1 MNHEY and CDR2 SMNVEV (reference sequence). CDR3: CASSLFAGEGNYGYTF. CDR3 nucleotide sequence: TGTGCCAGCAGTTTATTTGCCGGGGAAGGGAACTATGGCTACACCTTC.

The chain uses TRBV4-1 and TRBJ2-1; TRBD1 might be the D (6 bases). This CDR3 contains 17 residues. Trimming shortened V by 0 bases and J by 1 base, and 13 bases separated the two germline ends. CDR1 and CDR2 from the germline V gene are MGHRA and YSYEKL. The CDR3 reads CASSQESVRGSYNEQFF. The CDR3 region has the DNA TGCGCCAGCAGCCAAGAGTCGGTGAGGGGGTCCTACAATGAGCAGTTCTTC.

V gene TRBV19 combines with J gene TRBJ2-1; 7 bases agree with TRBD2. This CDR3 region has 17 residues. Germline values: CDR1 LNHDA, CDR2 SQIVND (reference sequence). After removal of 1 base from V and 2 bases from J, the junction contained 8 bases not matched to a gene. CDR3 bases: TGTGCCAGTAGTATAGGCGGGAGCTCCCTCACCTACAATGAGCAGTTCTTC. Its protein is CASSIGGSSLTYNEQFF.

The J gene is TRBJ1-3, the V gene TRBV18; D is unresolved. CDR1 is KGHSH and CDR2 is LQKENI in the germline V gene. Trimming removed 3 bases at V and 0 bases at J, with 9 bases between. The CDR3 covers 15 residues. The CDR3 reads CASSPSGNSGNTIYF. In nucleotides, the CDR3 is TGTGCCAGCTCACCTTCGGGGAACTCTGGAAACACCATATATTTT.

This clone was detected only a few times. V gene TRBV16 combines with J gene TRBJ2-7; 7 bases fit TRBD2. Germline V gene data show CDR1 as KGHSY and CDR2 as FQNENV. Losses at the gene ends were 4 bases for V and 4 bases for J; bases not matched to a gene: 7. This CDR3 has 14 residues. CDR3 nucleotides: TGTGCCAGCAGCCCCGGGCCAGCGGGGTACGAGCAGTACGTC. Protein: CASSPGPAGYEQYV.

The CDR3 DNA is TGTGCCAGCAGCGGGGGCCCGCGTGAAGCTTTCTTT. Translating gives CASSGGPREAFF. This sequence joins TRBV7-9 and TRBJ1-1; D may be TRBD1 (6 bases). Trimming took 5 bases from V and 7 from J, leaving 11 bases between them. This CDR3 comprises 12 residues. The germline gives CDR1 SEHNR, CDR2 FQNEAQ (reference sequence).

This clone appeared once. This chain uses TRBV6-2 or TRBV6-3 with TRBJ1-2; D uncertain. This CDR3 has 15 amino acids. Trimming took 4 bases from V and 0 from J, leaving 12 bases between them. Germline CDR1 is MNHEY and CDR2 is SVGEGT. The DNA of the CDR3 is TGTGCCAGCAGTTTCCGACGGAGAGCTAACTATGGCTACACCTTC. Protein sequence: CASSFRRRANYGYTF.

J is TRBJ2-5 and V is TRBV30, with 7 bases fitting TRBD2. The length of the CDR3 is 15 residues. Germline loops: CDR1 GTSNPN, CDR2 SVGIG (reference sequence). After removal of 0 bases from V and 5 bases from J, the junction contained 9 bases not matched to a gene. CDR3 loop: CAWSVGAGEWETQYF. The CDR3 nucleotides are TGTGCCTGGAGTGTCGGGGCGGGAGAGTGGGAGACCCAGTACTTC.

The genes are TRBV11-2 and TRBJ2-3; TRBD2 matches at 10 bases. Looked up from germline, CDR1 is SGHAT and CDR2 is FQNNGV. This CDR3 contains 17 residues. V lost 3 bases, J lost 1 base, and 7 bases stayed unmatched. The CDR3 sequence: CASSLGALAGGTDTQYF. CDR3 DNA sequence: TGTGCCAGCAGCTTGGGGGCCCTAGCGGGGGGCACAGATACGCAGTATTTT.

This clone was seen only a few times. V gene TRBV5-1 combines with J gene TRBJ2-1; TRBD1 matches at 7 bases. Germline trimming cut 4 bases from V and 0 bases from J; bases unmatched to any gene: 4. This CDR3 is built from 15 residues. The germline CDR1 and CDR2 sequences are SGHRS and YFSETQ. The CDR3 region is CASSATGASYNEQFF. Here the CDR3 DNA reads TGCGCCAGCAGCGCCACAGGGGCCTCCTACAATGAGCAGTTCTTC.

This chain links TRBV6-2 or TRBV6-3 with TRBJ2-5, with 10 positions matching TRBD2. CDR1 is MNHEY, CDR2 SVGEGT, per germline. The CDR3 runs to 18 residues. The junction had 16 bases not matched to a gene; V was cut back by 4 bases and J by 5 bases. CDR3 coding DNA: TGTGCCAGCAGTTTCGCCCTCGGCTCAGCGGGAGGGAGGGAGACCCAGTACTTC. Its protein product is CASSFALGSAGGRETQYF.

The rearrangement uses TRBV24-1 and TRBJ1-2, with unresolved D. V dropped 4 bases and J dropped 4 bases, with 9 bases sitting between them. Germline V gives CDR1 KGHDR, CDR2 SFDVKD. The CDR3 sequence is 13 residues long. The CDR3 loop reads CATSEGGFYGYTF. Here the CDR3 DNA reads TGTGCCACCAGTGAGGGCGGGTTCTATGGCTACACCTTC.

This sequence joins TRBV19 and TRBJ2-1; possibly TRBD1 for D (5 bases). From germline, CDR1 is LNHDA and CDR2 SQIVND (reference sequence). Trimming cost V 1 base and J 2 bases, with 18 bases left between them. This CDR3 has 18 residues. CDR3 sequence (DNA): TGTGCCAGTAGTATAGGTAAAGGGGTAGGATACCCCTACAATGAGCAGTTCTTC. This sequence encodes CASSIGKGVGYPYNEQFF. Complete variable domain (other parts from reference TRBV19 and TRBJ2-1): DGGITQSPKYLFRKEGQNVTLSCEQNLNHDAMYWYRQDPGQGLRLIYYSQIVNDFQKGDIAEGYSVSREKKESFPLTVTSAQKNPTAFYLCASSIGKGVGYPYNEQFFGPGTRLTVL.

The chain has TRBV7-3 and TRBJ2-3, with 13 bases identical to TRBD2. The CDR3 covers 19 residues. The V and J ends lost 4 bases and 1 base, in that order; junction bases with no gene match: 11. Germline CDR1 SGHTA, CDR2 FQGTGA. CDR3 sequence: CASSSRGTSGDAGTDTQYF. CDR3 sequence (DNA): TGTGCCAGCAGCTCCAGAGGGACTAGCGGGGACGCGGGCACAGATACGCAGTATTTT.

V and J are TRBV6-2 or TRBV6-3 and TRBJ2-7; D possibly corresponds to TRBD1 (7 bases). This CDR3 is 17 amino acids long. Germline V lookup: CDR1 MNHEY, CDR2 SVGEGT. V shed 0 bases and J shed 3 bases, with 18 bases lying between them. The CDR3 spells CASSYSIRQGGVYEQYF. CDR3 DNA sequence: TGTGCCAGCAGTTACTCTATTCGGCAGGGGGGCGTCTACGAGCAGTACTTC.